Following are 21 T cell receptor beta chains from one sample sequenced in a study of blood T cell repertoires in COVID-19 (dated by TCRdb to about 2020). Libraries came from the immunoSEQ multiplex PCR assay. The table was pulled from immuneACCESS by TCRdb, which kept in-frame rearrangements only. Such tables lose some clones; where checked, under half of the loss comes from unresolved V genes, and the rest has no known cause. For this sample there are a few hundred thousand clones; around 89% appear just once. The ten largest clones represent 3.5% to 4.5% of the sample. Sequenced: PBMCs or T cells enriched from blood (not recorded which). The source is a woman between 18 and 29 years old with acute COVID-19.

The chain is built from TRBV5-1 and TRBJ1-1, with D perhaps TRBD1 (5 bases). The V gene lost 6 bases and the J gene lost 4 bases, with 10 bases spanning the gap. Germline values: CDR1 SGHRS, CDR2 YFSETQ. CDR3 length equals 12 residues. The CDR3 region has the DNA TGCGCCAGCATTGGCGGGGGCACTGAAGCTTTCTTT. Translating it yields CASIGGGTEAFF.

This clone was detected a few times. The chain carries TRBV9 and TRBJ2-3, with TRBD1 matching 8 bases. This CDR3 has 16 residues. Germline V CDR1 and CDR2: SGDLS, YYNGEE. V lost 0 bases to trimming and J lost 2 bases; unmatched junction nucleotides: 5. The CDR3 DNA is TGTGCCAGCAGCGTAGGAGTGCAGGGGGCCACAGATACGCAGTATTTT. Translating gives CASSVGVQGATDTQYF.

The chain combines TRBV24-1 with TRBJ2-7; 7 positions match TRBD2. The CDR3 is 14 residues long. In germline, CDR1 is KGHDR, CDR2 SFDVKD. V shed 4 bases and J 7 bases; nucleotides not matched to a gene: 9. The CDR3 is CATSDPRTSWEQYF. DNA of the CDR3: TGTGCCACCAGTGACCCCAGGACTAGTTGGGAGCAGTACTTC.

The CDR3 DNA is TGTGCCAGCAGTGAGCAGGGGCAGGGAACTGAAGCTTTCTTT. Translated, it gives CASSEQGQGTEAFF. The chain couples TRBV2 to TRBJ1-1; the D gene is possibly TRBD1 (6 bases). CDR3 size: 14 residues. V shed 3 bases and J shed 5 bases, with 13 bases lying between them. The germline CDR1 and CDR2 sequences are SNHLY and FYNNEI. The variable domain in full, with the rest retrieved from reference TRBV2 and TRBJ1-1, is EPEVTQTPSHQVTQMGQEVILRCVPISNHLYFYWYRQILGQKVEFLVSFYNNEISEKSEIFDDQFSVERPDGSNFTLKIRSTKLEDSAMYFCASSEQGQGTEAFFGQGTRLTVV.

DNA of the CDR3: TGCGCCAGCAGACCGACTGGGAACACCGGGGAGCTGTTTTTT. It encodes CASRPTGNTGELFF. The chain employs TRBV5-1 and TRBJ2-2; unclear D gene. The V and J ends lost 5 bases and 1 base respectively, with 9 bases between them. Germline CDR1 and CDR2: SGHRS and YFSETQ. The CDR3 loop spans 14 amino acids.

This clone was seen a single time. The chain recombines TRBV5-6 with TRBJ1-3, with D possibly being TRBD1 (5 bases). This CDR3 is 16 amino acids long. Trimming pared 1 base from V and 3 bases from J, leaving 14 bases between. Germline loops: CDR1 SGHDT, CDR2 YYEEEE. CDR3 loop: CASSLSRGWLGNTIYF. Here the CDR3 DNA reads TGTGCCAGCAGCTTGTCAAGGGGATGGCTTGGAAACACCATATATTTT.

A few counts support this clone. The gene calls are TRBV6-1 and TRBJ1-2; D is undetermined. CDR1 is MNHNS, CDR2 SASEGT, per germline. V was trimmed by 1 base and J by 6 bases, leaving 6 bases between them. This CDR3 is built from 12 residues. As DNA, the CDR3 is TGTGCCAGCAGTGAAGGGAGGGATGGCTACACCTTC. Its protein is CASSEGRDGYTF.

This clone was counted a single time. The CDR3 sequence: CASSQEPGQEIYEQYF. CDR3 DNA sequence: TGTGCCAGCAGCCAAGAACCGGGACAGGAAATCTACGAGCAGTACTTC. The rearrangement links TRBV4-2 to TRBJ2-7; 8 nucleotides line up with TRBD1. The V segment lost 0 bases and the J segment 3 bases; nucleotides outside the gene matches: 7. The CDR3 has 16 amino acids. Germline CDR1 LGHNA, CDR2 YNFKEQ.

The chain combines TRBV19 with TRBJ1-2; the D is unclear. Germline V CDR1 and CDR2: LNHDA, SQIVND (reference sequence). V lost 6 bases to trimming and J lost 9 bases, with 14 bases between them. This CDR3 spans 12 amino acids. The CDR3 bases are TGTGCCAGTAGCCCGAGCCGTTATCGCTACACCTTC. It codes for CASSPSRYRYTF.

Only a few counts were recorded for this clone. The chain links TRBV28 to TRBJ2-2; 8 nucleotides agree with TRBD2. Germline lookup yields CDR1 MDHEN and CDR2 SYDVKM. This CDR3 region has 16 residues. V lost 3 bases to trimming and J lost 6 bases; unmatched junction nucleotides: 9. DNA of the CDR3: TGTGCCAGCAGTTTCTCCGGGGCTAGCGGGTCCGGGGAGCTGTTTTTT. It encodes CASSFSGASGSGELFF.

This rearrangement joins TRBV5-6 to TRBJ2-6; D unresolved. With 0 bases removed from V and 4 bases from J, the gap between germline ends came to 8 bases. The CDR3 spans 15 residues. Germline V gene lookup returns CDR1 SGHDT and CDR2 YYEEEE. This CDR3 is CASSLGGGGANVLTF. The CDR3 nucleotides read TGTGCCAGCAGCTTGGGCGGCGGCGGGGCCAACGTCCTGACTTTC.

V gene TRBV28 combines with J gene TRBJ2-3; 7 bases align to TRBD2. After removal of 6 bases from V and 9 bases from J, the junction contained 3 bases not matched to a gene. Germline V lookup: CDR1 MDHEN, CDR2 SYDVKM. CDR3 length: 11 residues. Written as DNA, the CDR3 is TGTGCCAGCAGCCGGGGAGGGACGCAGTATTTT. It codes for CASSRGGTQYF.

The CDR3 sequence: CASSLSSFSGGGGYNEQFF. The DNA of the CDR3 is TGTGCCAGCAGCTTGTCTTCATTCTCAGGAGGTGGCGGTTACAATGAGCAGTTCTTC. The chain links TRBV5-4 to TRBJ2-1; possible D gene TRBD2, 5 bases. CDR1 and CDR2 (germline): SGHNT, YYREEE (reference sequence). The CDR3 is made up of 19 amino acids. With 1 base removed from V and 4 bases from J, the gap between germline ends came to 24 bases.

Written as DNA, the CDR3 is TGTGCCAGCAGCTTAGGACCAGGGCAGGGGGCAGGGTATGGCTACACCTTC. Its protein is CASSLGPGQGAGYGYTF. This chain uses TRBV7-2 with TRBJ1-2; 8 nucleotides match TRBD1. Germline values: CDR1 SGHTA, CDR2 FQGNSA. V trimming: 1 base; J trimming: 5 bases; junction bases outside the gene matches: 12. The CDR3 contains 17 residues.

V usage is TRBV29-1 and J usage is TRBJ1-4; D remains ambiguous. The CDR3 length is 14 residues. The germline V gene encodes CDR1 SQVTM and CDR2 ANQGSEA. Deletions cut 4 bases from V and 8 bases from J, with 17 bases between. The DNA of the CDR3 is TGCAGCGTTGCGGATCCAACGTTGAGGGAAAAACTGTTTTTT. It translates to CSVADPTLREKLFF.

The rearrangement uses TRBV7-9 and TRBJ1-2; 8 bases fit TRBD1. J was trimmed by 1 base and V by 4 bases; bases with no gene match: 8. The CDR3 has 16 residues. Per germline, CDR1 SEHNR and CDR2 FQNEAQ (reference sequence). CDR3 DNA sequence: TGTGCCAGCAGCTCGACAGGGGTTTCGCGTAACTATGGCTACACCTTC. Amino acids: CASSSTGVSRNYGYTF.

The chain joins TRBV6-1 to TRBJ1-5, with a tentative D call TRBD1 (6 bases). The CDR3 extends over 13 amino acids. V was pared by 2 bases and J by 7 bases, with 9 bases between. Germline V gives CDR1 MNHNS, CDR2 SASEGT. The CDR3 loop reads CASSERGGQPQHF. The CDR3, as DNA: TGTGCCAGCAGTGAAAGGGGGGGCCAGCCCCAGCATTTT.

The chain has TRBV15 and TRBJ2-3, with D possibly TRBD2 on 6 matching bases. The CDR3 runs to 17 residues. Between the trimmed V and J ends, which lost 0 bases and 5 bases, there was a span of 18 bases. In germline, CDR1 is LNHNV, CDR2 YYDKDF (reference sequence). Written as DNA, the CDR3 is TGTGCCACCAGCAGAGATGGGCCGTCGGGAGCTGGAGATACGCAGTATTTT. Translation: CATSRDGPSGAGDTQYF.

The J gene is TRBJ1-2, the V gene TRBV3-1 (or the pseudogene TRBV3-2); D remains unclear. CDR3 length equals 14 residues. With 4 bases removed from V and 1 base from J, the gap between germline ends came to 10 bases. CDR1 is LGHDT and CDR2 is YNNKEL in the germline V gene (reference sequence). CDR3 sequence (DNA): TGTGCCAGCAGCCGTGGTGCGGATAACTATGGCTACACCTTC. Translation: CASSRGADNYGYTF.

CDR3: CASSLAQGGELFF. CDR3 DNA sequence: TGCGCCAGCAGCTTGGCGCAGGGCGGGGAGCTGTTTTTT. The rearrangement joins TRBV5-1 to TRBJ2-2; D perhaps matches TRBD1 (5 bases). CDR3 length equals 13 residues. The V and J ends lost 0 bases and 7 bases respectively, with 7 bases between them. Germline lookup yields CDR1 SGHRS and CDR2 YFSETQ. Using reference TRBV5-1 and TRBJ2-2 for the parts outside the CDR3, the full variable domain is KAGVTQTPRYLIKTRGQQVTLSCSPISGHRSVSWYQQTPGQGLQFLFEYFSETQRNKGNFPGRFSGRQFSNSRSEMNVSTLELGDSALYLCASSLAQGGELFFGEGSRLTVL.

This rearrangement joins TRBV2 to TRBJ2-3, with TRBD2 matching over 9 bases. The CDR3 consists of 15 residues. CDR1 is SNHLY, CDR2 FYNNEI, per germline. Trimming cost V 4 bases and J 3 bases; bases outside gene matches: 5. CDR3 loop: CASSGEREATDTQYF. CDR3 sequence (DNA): TGTGCCAGCAGTGGGGAGCGGGAGGCTACAGATACGCAGTATTTT.